This T cell receptor (beta chain) originates from a study of T cells in Graves' hyperthyroidism and ophthalmopathy. Amplified TCR beta CDR3 regions came from RNA transcripts. Initially, a first-round RT-PCR of the TCR CDR3 employed the HTBI primer set. MiXCR, applied by TCRdb to the multiplex PCR reads, yields one record per CDR3 protein. Of around 270,000 distinct CDR3 sequences listed, less than 20% were seen once; the top ten hold under 45%. The sample comprised blood. The TCR sequence derives from a man aged 45-60 years with Graves' ophthalmopathy.

As DNA, the CDR3 is TGTGCCAGCAGCTTATCAAGGGTCCTAGAGACCCAGTACTTC. This codes for CASSLSRVLETQYF. This chain uses TRBV7-8 with TRBJ2-5, with D unresolved. Per germline, CDR1 SGHVS and CDR2 FQNEAQ. Trimming pared 2 bases from V and 4 bases from J, leaving 11 bases between. CDR3 size: 14 residues. The full variable domain, in which reference TRBV7-8 and TRBJ2-5 provide the parts outside the CDR3, is GAGVSQSPRYKVAKRGQDVALRCDPISGHVSLFWYQQALGQGPEFLTYFQNEAQLDKSGLPSDRFFAERPEGSVSTLKIQRTQQEDSAVYLCASSLSRVLETQYFGPGTRLLVL.